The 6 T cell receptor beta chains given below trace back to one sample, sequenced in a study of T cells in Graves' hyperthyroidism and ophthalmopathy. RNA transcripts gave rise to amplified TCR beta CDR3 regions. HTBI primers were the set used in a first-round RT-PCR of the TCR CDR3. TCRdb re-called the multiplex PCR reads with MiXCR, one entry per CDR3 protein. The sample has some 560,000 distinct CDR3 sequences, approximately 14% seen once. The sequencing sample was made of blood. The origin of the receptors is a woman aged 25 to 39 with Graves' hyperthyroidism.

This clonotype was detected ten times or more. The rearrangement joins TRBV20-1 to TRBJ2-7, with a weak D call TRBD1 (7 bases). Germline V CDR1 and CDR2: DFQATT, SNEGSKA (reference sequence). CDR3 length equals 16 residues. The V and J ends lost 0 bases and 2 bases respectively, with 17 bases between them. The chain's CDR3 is CSARDGRQGETYEQYF. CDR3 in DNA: TGCAGTGCTAGAGACGGGAGACAGGGAGAAACCTACGAGCAGTACTTC.

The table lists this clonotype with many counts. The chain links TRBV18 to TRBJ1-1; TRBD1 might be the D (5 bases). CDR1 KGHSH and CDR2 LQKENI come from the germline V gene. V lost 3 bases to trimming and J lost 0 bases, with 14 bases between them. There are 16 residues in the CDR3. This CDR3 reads CASSPVAGSLNTEAFF. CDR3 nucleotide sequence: TGTGCCAGCTCACCGGTGGCAGGGTCCTTGAACACTGAAGCTTTCTTT.

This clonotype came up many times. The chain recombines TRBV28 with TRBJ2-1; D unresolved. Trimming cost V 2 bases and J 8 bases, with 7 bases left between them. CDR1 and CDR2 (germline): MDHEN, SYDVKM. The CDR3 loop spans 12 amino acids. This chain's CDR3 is CASSLRGHEQFF. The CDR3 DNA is TGTGCCAGCAGTTTAAGAGGTCATGAGCAGTTCTTC.

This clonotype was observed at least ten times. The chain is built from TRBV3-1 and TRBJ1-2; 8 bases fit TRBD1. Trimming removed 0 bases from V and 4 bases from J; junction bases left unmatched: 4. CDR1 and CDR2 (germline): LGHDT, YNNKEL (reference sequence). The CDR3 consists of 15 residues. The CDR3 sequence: CASSQDGRGLYGYTF. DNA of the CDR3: TGTGCCAGCAGCCAAGATGGCAGGGGGCTCTATGGCTACACCTTC.

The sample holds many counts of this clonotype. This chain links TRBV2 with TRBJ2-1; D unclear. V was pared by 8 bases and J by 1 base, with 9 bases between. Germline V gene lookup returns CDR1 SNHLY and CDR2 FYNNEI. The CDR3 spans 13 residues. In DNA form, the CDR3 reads TGTGCCAGCCTCTACAGTTCCTACAATGAGCAGTTCTTC. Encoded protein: CASLYSSYNEQFF.

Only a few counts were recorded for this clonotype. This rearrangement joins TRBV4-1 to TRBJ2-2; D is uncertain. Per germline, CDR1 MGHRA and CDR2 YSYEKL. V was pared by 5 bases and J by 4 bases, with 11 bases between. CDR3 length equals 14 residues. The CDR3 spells CASSGTTGTGELFF. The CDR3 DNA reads TGCGCCAGCAGCGGCACGACGGGCACCGGGGAGCTGTTTTTT.